The rows below give T cell receptor beta chains drawn from one sample of a study of spatial heterogeneity in lung cancer. MiXCR was run by TCRdb on the 5' RACE reads, yielding one entry per CDR3 protein. Of about 92,000 distinct CDR3 sequences detected, about 12% appear once; the ten largest clones hold roughly 41%. The sample in question was PBMCs, obtained at surgery. The receptors originated from a male donor with early-stage non-small cell lung cancer. Each CDR3 is given with its conserved first and last residue. Fields, in order: clone size, D gene, J gene, V gene, CDR3 DNA, CDR3 protein. The D gene is left open where the match is weak. Size is stated for part of the rows, as once, few or many counts, or as a class when the clone is expanded.

. . TRBJ1-4 TRBV10-3 TGTGCCATCAGTGAGAGAGGGGGTGAAAAACTGTTTTTT CAISERGGEKLFF
few TRBD1 TRBJ1-1 TRBV18 TGTGCCAGCTCACCCTTAAAGTCAGGGGGCACTGAAGCTTTCTTT CASSPLKSGGTEAFF
few . TRBJ2-2 TRBV6-2/TRBV6-3 TGTGCCAGCAGTTGGAACCAGGGCGGGGAGCTGTTTTTT CASSWNQGGELFF
few . TRBJ1-6 TRBV7-2 TGTGCCAGCAGCTTAGCTATGGGCTCCTATAATTCACCCCTCCACTTT CASSLAMGSYNSPLHF
few . TRBJ2-5 TRBV10-3 TGTGCCAGTGGGCATGGTAGCCCGGAGACCCAGTACTTC CASGHGSPETQYF
many TRBD1 TRBJ2-7 TRBV29-1 TGCAGCGCTGGGGACAGGGACCCGTCTTACCCCTCCTACGAGCAGTACTTC CSAGDRDPSYPSYEQYF
. TRBD2 TRBJ2-1 TRBV6-5 TGTGCCAGCAGTTACACTAGCGGACCCCGACATGAGCAGTTCTTC CASSYTSGPRHEQFF
few . TRBJ2-1 TRBV6-2/TRBV6-3 TGTGCCAGCAGTACTCCAGTTAACAATGTGCAGTTCTTC CASSTPVNNVQFF
. . TRBJ2-5 TRBV12-3/TRBV12-4 TGTGCCAGCAGATCAGGGGGGTGGGAGACCCAGTACTTC CASRSGGWETQYF
. . TRBJ2-7 TRBV7-2 TGTGCCAGCAGCTTATATAGTGGGCCCTACGAGCAGTACTTC CASSLYSGPYEQYF
few . TRBJ1-5 TRBV12-3/TRBV12-4 TGTGCCAGCAGTTTAAAAGGACAGCCCCAGCATTTT CASSLKGQPQHF
few . TRBJ1-1 TRBV12-3/TRBV12-4 TGTGCCAGCAGAAGCCGGGACGAAGCTTTCTTT CASRSRDEAFF
few . TRBJ2-2 TRBV19 TGTGCCAGCAGTCCGGGGAGCACCGGGGAGCTGTTTTTT CASSPGSTGELFF
few . TRBJ1-1 TRBV28 TGTGCCAGCAGAGGGGCGAACACTGAAGCTTTCTTT CASRGANTEAFF
. TRBD2 TRBJ2-7 TRBV24-1 TGTGCCACCAGTGATCCTCGGACGGGAGGCTACGAGCAGTACTTC CATSDPRTGGYEQYF
many . TRBJ2-7 TRBV2 TGTGCCAGCAGTGTAGAGGCAAGCTCCGAGCAGTACTTC CASSVEASSEQYF
. . TRBJ2-7 TRBV28 TGTGCCAGCAGTCCGCGGGCCGGCATTGAGCAGTACTTC CASSPRAGIEQYF
many . TRBJ2-6 TRBV5-5 TGTGCCAGCAGCTTACGCTCTGGGGCCAACGTCCTGACTTTC CASSLRSGANVLTF
few TRBD2 TRBJ2-3 TRBV7-2 TGTGCCAGCAGCTCTCCGACTAGCGGAAACACAGATACGCAGTATTTT CASSSPTSGNTDTQYF